This passage covers 8 T cell receptor beta chains from one sample sequenced in a study of CD8+ T cells in alopecia areata. cDNA reverse transcribed from extracted RNA served as the sequencing template. This table comes from immunoSEQ multiplex PCR, and its TCRdb copy is limited to in-frame clones, with some not included. The table has 95,000 to 120,000 clones, 55% to 60% seen once; the top ten hold roughly 25%. Sample: NKG2D-low CD8+ T cells sorted from blood. These receptors all stem from a human donor with alopecia areata.

The rearrangement joins TRBV9 to TRBJ1-2; weak D call: TRBD1 (5 bases). Germline CDR1 reads SGDLS; CDR2 reads YYNGEE. Deletions cut 3 bases from V and 5 bases from J, with 8 bases between. The CDR3 length is 12 residues. CDR3 sequence reads: CASSDDSYGYTF. CDR3 nucleotides: TGTGCCAGCAGCGATGACAGTTATGGCTACACCTTC.

The chain is built from TRBV29-1 and TRBJ2-7; TRBD2 agrees at 15 bases. The CDR3 is 16 residues long. Germline V gene sequence: CDR1 SQVTM, CDR2 ANQGSEA. Germline trimming cut 4 bases from V and 11 bases from J; bases unmatched to any gene: 15. The CDR3 coding sequence is TGCAGCGTTGTTGGACTAGCGGGAGGGACCTTACGAGAGGAGTACTTC. Amino acids: CSVVGLAGGTLREEYF.

The rearrangement joins TRBV27 to TRBJ1-1; a weak D match, TRBD1 (5 bases). The germline V gene has CDR1 MNHEY and CDR2 SMNVEV (reference sequence). Trimming pared 2 bases from V and 10 bases from J, leaving 11 bases between. The CDR3 has 12 residues. CDR3 sequence: CASSLVGGSAFF. The CDR3 nucleotides are TGTGCCAGCAGTTTAGTCGGGGGGTCAGCTTTCTTT.

This sequence joins TRBV15 and TRBJ2-3, with D possibly being TRBD2 (5 bases). V dropped 0 bases and J dropped 5 bases, with 12 bases sitting between them. CDR1 is LNHNV and CDR2 is YYDKDF in the germline V gene (reference sequence). The CDR3 is made up of 15 amino acids. For the CDR3, the DNA is TGTGCCACCAGCAGAGATCCCCTAGCTGAAGATACGCAGTATTTT. Protein product: CATSRDPLAEDTQYF.

This chain links TRBV9 with TRBJ2-2, with no clear D. This CDR3 has 12 residues. V lost 3 bases and J lost 6, with 6 bases in between. Germline V CDR1 and CDR2: SGDLS, YYNGEE. CDR3 in DNA: TGTGCCAGCAGCGATGGGGCCGGGGAGCTGTTTTTT. Encoded protein: CASSDGAGELFF.

This chain connects TRBV6-6 to TRBJ2-2; no definite D call. V was clipped by 7 bases and J by 7 bases, with 7 bases between them. The germline V gene encodes CDR1 MNHNY and CDR2 SVGAGI (reference sequence). The CDR3 is 11 residues long. The CDR3 sequence is CASTPNGELFF. In DNA, the CDR3 is TGTGCCAGCACCCCCAACGGGGAGCTGTTTTTT.

This clone showed up just a few times. The gene calls are TRBV18 and TRBJ2-7; tentative D call: TRBD1 (5 bases). The germline V gene has CDR1 KGHSH and CDR2 LQKENI. Trimming removed 0 bases from V and 3 bases from J, with 12 bases in between. This CDR3 has 15 amino acids. The CDR3 DNA follows: TGTGCCAGCTCACCACCGTCATCAGGGATCTACGAGCAGTACTTC. The encoded protein is CASSPPSSGIYEQYF.

The chain couples TRBV6-5 to TRBJ2-1; 11 nucleotides align to TRBD2. Germline loops: CDR1 MNHEY, CDR2 SVGAGI. The J segment lost 7 bases and the V segment lost 2 bases, leaving 7 bases of the junction unmatched. This CDR3 has 16 amino acids. CDR3 DNA: TGTGCCAGCAGTTACCCAACTAGCGGGAGTTGGAATGAGCAGTTCTTC. Protein: CASSYPTSGSWNEQFF.